The entry below gives a single TCR beta chain sequence along with its context. Per the original data handling: By means of reference gene primer amplification, nucleated cell counts were estimated. This table comes from immunoSEQ multiplex PCR, and its TCRdb copy is limited to in-frame clones, with some not included. V and J calls and clone size follow that table, whereas D and trimming were derived from the DNA. The table records 25,000 to 35,000 clones, 90% to 95% of them present only once. The sample originates from a study of blood T cell repertoires in COVID-19. Study details: Researchers got acute and convalescent COVID-19 samples from the United States, Italy and Spain.

The V end was cut by 3 bases, the J end by 4 bases, with 15 bases between. The CDR3 length is 15 residues. From germline, CDR1 is SGHAT and CDR2 FQNNGV. Input material: peripheral blood. The chain recombines TRBV11-2 with TRBJ1-1; the D is unclear. This TCR came from a man in his fifties or sixties with active COVID-19. The CDR3 protein is CASSLRAPLGTEAFF. CDR3 DNA: TGTGCCAGCAGCTTGAGGGCTCCCCTGGGCACTGAAGCTTTCTTT.